The rows below give T cell receptor beta chains drawn from one sample of a study of cytomegalovirus exposure and HLA in healthy donors. The data were produced by immunoSEQ multiplex PCR, yet TCRdb's version contains in-frame clones alone and is incomplete. The top ten clones hold 1.9% of a sample with about 160,000 clones, over 80% of them seen once. Sequencing was done on a sample of PBMCs. These TCRs come from a human donor in good health. CDR3s include the opening cysteine and the closing phenylalanine or tryptophan. D genes are given only for firm matches. The size of a clone is reported for some rows only, either as once, few or many, or as a class for expanded clones.

j_call | v_call | cdr3_length | clone_size | d_call | cdr3_aa | cdr3_nt
TRBJ2-2 | TRBV9 | 16 | NA | NA | CASRHDRNANTGELFF | TGTGCCAGCAGACATGACAGGAACGCGAACACCGGGGAGCTGTTTTTT
TRBJ2-5 | TRBV6-1 | 15 | NA | TRBD2 | CASSDGLAGQETQYF | TGTGCCAGCAGTGATGGACTAGCGGGACAAGAGACCCAGTACTTC
TRBJ2-1 | TRBV7-9 | 12 | NA | NA | CASSTDRNEQFF | TGTGCCAGCAGCACAGACAGGAATGAGCAGTTCTTC
TRBJ1-2 | TRBV12-5 | 15 | NA | NA | CASGLDPGGFNGYTF | TGTGCTAGTGGTTTGGATCCCGGAGGATTTAATGGCTACACCTTC
TRBJ2-2 | TRBV6-1 | 16 | NA | NA | CASREPHRDNTGELFF | TGTGCCAGCAGGGAACCCCACAGGGACAACACCGGGGAGCTGTTTTTT
TRBJ1-2 | TRBV7-8 | 17 | NA | NA | CASSLLRGLNYGYGYTF | TGTGCCAGCAGCTTACTCAGGGGACTAAATTACGGCTATGGCTACACCTTC
TRBJ1-4 | TRBV25-1 | 17 | few | TRBD1 | CASSDPPGGPTNEKLFF | TGTGCCAGCAGTGACCCCCCAGGGGGCCCAACTAATGAAAAACTGTTTTTT
TRBJ1-4 | TRBV6-1 | 12 | NA | NA | CASGGAREKLFF | TGTGCCAGCGGAGGGGCTCGAGAAAAACTGTTTTTT
TRBJ2-2 | TRBV5-6 | 18 | NA | TRBD1 | CASSDAPGTAKRTGELFF | TGTGCCAGCAGCGACGCGCCCGGGACAGCTAAGAGAACCGGGGAGCTGTTTTTT
TRBJ1-5 | TRBV29-1 | 14 | NA | NA | CSVVRGYGNQPQHF | TGCAGCGTTGTAAGGGGTTATGGCAATCAGCCCCAGCATTTT
TRBJ2-7 | TRBV2 | 15 | NA | NA | CASSVGGLHSYEQYF | TGTGCCAGCAGTGTAGGCGGGCTCCACTCCTACGAGCAGTACTTC
TRBJ2-5 | TRBV5-8 | 18 | NA | TRBD2 | CASSSPGLAGTGMETQYF | TGTGCCAGCAGCTCCCCCGGCCTAGCGGGGACTGGGATGGAGACCCAGTACTTC
TRBJ2-5 | TRBV2 | 14 | NA | TRBD1 | CASKPLGQLRTQYF | TGTGCCAGCAAACCATTGGGACAGCTAAGGACCCAGTACTTC
TRBJ2-1 | TRBV4-3 | 19 | NA | TRBD1 | CASSQDIGTALNHYNEQFF | TGCGCCAGCAGCCAAGATATCGGGACAGCCCTCAATCACTACAATGAGCAGTTCTTC
TRBJ1-5 | TRBV7-8 | 16 | few | NA | CASSPLGTYSNQPQHF | TGTGCCAGCAGCCCCCTGGGCACCTATAGCAATCAGCCCCAGCATTTT
TRBJ1-5 | TRBV6-6 | 16 | NA | NA | CASKSGGDYSNQPQHF | TGTGCCAGCAAATCGGGGGGAGATTATAGCAATCAGCCCCAGCATTTT
TRBJ1-1 | TRBV7-9 | 14 | few | NA | CASSLGGRLAEAFF | TGTGCCAGCAGCTTAGGCGGGAGATTGGCTGAAGCTTTCTTT
TRBJ2-1 | TRBV5-4 | 16 | NA | TRBD2 | CASSLRGGAGGAEQFF | TGTGCCAGCAGCTTGCGAGGGGGAGCGGGGGGTGCTGAGCAGTTCTTC
TRBJ2-3 | TRBV27 | 17 | NA | TRBD2 | CASSYTRTSGVTDTQYF | TGTGCCAGCAGTTACACAAGGACTAGCGGGGTCACAGATACGCAGTATTTT
TRBJ2-5 | TRBV9 | 14 | few | NA | CASSVVGAQETQYF | TGTGCCAGCAGCGTAGTGGGGGCGCAAGAGACCCAGTACTTC
TRBJ2-3 | TRBV5-1 | 17 | NA | TRBD2 | CASSLDLAGGLTDTQYF | TGCGCCAGCAGCTTGGATCTAGCGGGGGGGCTCACAGATACGCAGTATTTT
TRBJ1-2 | TRBV9 | 12 | NA | NA | CASSHGGYGYTF | TGTGCCAGCAGCCATGGAGGCTATGGCTACACCTTC
TRBJ1-4 | TRBV27 | 15 | NA | TRBD1 | CASSDTGGAREKLFF | TGTGCCAGCAGTGATACAGGGGGCGCTCGAGAAAAACTGTTTTTT
TRBJ1-5 | TRBV7-2 | 13 | once | NA | CASSQGSNQPQHF | TGTGCCAGCAGCCAGGGGTCCAATCAGCCCCAGCATTTT
TRBJ1-2 | TRBV4-1 | 12 | once | NA | CASSPGGGGYTF | TGCGCCAGCAGCCCGGGCGGAGGGGGCTACACCTTC
TRBJ2-7 | TRBV19 | 15 | NA | NA | CASSKRATGLYEQYF | TGTGCCAGTAGTAAGAGGGCTACAGGGCTCTACGAGCAGTACTTC
TRBJ2-7 | TRBV6-1 | 13 | once | TRBD1 | CASGETGLREQYF | TGTGCCAGCGGTGAGACAGGGTTGAGGGAGCAGTACTTC
TRBJ2-7 | TRBV4-1 | 14 | NA | NA | CASSHLTGTYEQYF | TGCGCCAGCAGCCACCTGACGGGAACCTACGAGCAGTACTTC
TRBJ2-2 | TRBV27 | 17 | NA | TRBD2 | CASSFRAGPSNTGELFF | TGTGCCAGCAGTTTTAGAGCGGGGCCATCGAACACCGGGGAGCTGTTTTTT
TRBJ1-2 | TRBV2 | 12 | NA | NA | CASSAYSYGYTF | TGTGCCAGCAGTGCGTACAGCTATGGCTACACCTTC
TRBJ2-6 | TRBV5-1 | 16 | NA | NA | CASNENEGSGANVLTF | TGCGCCAGCAACGAGAATGAGGGCTCTGGGGCCAACGTCCTGACTTTC
TRBJ1-2 | TRBV27 | 15 | NA | NA | CASSSYKTANYGYTF | TGTGCCAGCAGTTCCTACAAGACAGCTAACTATGGCTACACCTTC
TRBJ2-7 | TRBV27 | 14 | NA | TRBD1 | CASSLSRDSREQCF | TGTGCCAGCAGTTTATCGAGGGACAGCAGAGAGCAGTGCTTC
TRBJ2-7 | TRBV14 | 13 | NA | NA | CASSPHRAYEQYF | TGTGCCAGCAGCCCACACAGAGCCTACGAGCAGTACTTC
TRBJ2-6 | TRBV4-3 | 18 | NA | NA | CASSQVSSRGFGANVLTF | TGCGCCAGCAGCCAAGTTTCCAGTAGGGGTTTCGGGGCCAACGTCCTGACTTTC